Described below is a single TCR beta chain sequence and its context. A J-beta primer mix and a sample-barcoded 5' primer were used in a second PCR of roughly 6 to 12 cycles. TCRdb redid the calling of the 5' RACE reads with MiXCR, one entry per CDR3 protein. The sample has roughly 2 million distinct CDR3 sequences; just under 50% are singletons. This sample was taken from a study of blood T cells in healthy people across ages. This CDR3 has 16 amino acids. CDR1 is MDHEN, CDR2 SYDVKM, per germline. Trimming shortened V by 2 bases and J by 2 bases, and 14 bases separated the two germline ends. This chain links TRBV28 with TRBJ2-3, with D perhaps matching TRBD1 (6 bases). The sample comprised blood. The sequence was collected from a woman aged 40 to 49 in good health. The CDR3: CASSLGQGSATDTQYF. In DNA, the CDR3 is TGTGCCAGCAGTTTAGGGCAGGGGAGTGCCACAGATACGCAGTATTTT.